The rows below give T cell receptor beta chains drawn from one sample of a study of cytotoxic CD8 clonotypes in ibrutinib-treated CLL. Assay used: immunoSEQ multiplex PCR; TCRdb lists only in-frame clones, some missing. The data contain 50,000 or so clones, approximately 82% of them singletons. The sequenced sample was PBMCs, obtained after 24 months of ibrutinib treatment. The source is a human donor with chronic lymphocytic leukemia. Each CDR3 is given with its conserved first and last residue. The order of the fields is J gene, D gene, clone size, CDR3 length, V gene, CDR3 protein, CDR3 DNA. The D gene is left open where the match is weak. Not all rows give a size; the values are once, few, many and, for expanded clones, a class.

>TRBJ1-1|NA|NA|14|TRBV28
CASSLNQGLTEAFF
TGTGCCAGCAGTTTAAACCAGGGTTTGACTGAAGCTTTCTTT
>TRBJ2-1|TRBD2|NA|15|TRBV28
CASSLQPSGKAEQFF
TGTGCCAGCAGTTTACAACCTAGCGGGAAGGCTGAGCAGTTCTTC
>TRBJ2-1|NA|NA|17|TRBV5-4
CASSSSAAGYSYNEQFF
TGTGCCAGCAGCTCATCCGCGGCGGGATACTCCTACAATGAGCAGTTCTTC
>TRBJ1-2|TRBD1|NA|19|TRBV18
CASSLLGTGDRSAGYGYTF
TGTGCCAGCTCACTTCTCGGGACAGGGGATCGGAGTGCCGGCTATGGCTACACCTTC
>TRBJ1-2|NA|NA|11|TRBV6-1
CASTKGEGYTF
TGTGCCAGCACCAAGGGGGAGGGCTACACCTTC
>TRBJ1-4|TRBD1|NA|17|TRBV5-6
CASSWGPTGGGGEKLFF
TGTGCCAGCAGCTGGGGGCCCACAGGGGGCGGAGGTGAAAAACTGTTTTTT
>TRBJ2-6|NA|NA|14|TRBV30
CAWSADSGANVLTF
TGTGCCTGGAGTGCCGATAGTGGGGCCAACGTCCTGACTTTC
>TRBJ2-7|TRBD2|NA|14|TRBV5-4
CASSLAGPSYEQYF
TGTGCCAGCAGCTTAGCGGGGCCCTCCTACGAGCAGTACTTC
>TRBJ2-6|TRBD1|NA|18|TRBV18
CASSPERDRVAGANVLTF
TGTGCCAGCTCACCAGAGCGGGACAGGGTTGCTGGGGCCAACGTCCTGACTTTC
>TRBJ1-4|TRBD1|NA|16|TRBV7-8
CASSSGQVVTNEKLFF
TGTGCCAGCAGCTCAGGACAGGTGGTAACTAATGAAAAACTGTTTTTT
>TRBJ2-5|TRBD2|NA|17|TRBV5-1
CASSSTPSGGLQETQYF
TGCGCCAGCAGCTCAACCCCCAGCGGGGGGCTCCAAGAGACCCAGTACTTC
>TRBJ2-7|NA|NA|13|TRBV11-2
CASSLDPNYEQYF
TGTGCCAGCAGCTTAGATCCCAACTACGAGCAGTACTTC
>TRBJ1-1|NA|NA|9|TRBV10-3
CAITGGAFF
TGTGCCATCACGGGTGGCGCTTTCTTT
>TRBJ2-5|TRBD1|NA|14|TRBV7-2
CASSSHRGLETQYF
TGTGCCAGCAGCTCCCACAGGGGTCTTGAGACCCAGTACTTC
>TRBJ2-1|NA|NA|12|TRBV5-1
CASSSGGVGQFF
TGCGCCAGCAGCTCCGGGGGTGTAGGGCAGTTCTTC
>TRBJ1-2|TRBD1|NA|13|TRBV5-6
CASSLGTPTGELF
TGTGCCAGCAGCTTGGGGACCCCGACAGGGGAGCTCTTC
>TRBJ1-5|TRBD1|NA|14|TRBV2
CATALTGDNQPQHF
TGTGCCACCGCCTTGACAGGGGACAATCAGCCCCAGCATTTT
>TRBJ1-2|TRBD1|NA|15|TRBV25-1
CASSEQDRVPGGYTF
TGTGCCAGCAGTGAACAAGACAGGGTCCCCGGGGGCTACACCTTC
>TRBJ2-2|NA|NA|14|TRBV6-1
CASESGPWGGELFF
TGTGCCAGTGAATCTGGGCCTTGGGGCGGGGAGCTGTTTTTT
>TRBJ2-3|NA|NA|14|TRBV11-2
CASSLRDDADTQYF
TGTGCCAGCAGCTTGCGGGACGATGCAGATACGCAGTATTTT
>TRBJ2-2|NA|NA|15|TRBV5-1
CASSLRGSDTGELFF
TGCGCCAGCAGCTTGAGGGGCAGTGACACCGGGGAGCTGTTTTTT
>TRBJ1-1|NA|NA|14|TRBV25-1
CASSEPGLNTEAFF
TGTGCCAGCAGTGAACCAGGGCTGAACACTGAAGCTTTCTTT
>TRBJ2-1|TRBD2|NA|21|TRBV19
CASSSSGPSRLAGGSYNEQFF
TGTGCCAGTAGTAGCTCAGGTCCATCTCGACTAGCGGGAGGCTCCTACAATGAGCAGTTCTTC
>TRBJ1-3|NA|NA|15|TRBV29-1
CSVATGNDSGNTIYF
TGCAGCGTAGCCACAGGGAACGACTCTGGAAACACCATATATTTT
>TRBJ2-2|TRBD2|NA|17|TRBV5-1
CASSLRLAGLNTGELFF
TGCGCCAGCAGCTTACGACTAGCGGGTTTGAACACCGGGGAGCTGTTTTTT
>TRBJ2-5|TRBD2|NA|15|TRBV29-1
CSVDGTSGGSETQYF
TGCAGCGTTGATGGGACTAGCGGTGGGTCGGAGACCCAGTACTTC
>TRBJ1-5|NA|few|13|TRBV7-9
CASSRGSNQPQHF
TGTGCCAGCAGCAGAGGAAGCAATCAGCCCCAGCATTTT
>TRBJ2-5|NA|NA|15|TRBV15
CATSRTGKKIGTQYF
TGTGCCACCAGCAGAACCGGGAAAAAGATCGGGACCCAGTACTTC
>TRBJ2-1|TRBD2|NA|16|TRBV6-6
CASSNLAGGTYNEQFF
TGTGCCAGCAGTAACTTAGCGGGCGGCACCTACAATGAGCAGTTCTTC
>TRBJ2-7|NA|once|14|TRBV10-3
CAISESAGDYEQYF
TGTGCCATCAGTGAGTCGGCAGGAGACTACGAGCAGTACTTC
>TRBJ1-2|NA|NA|15|TRBV6-1
CASSEAPGGGYGYTF
TGTGCCAGCAGTGAAGCGCCCGGGGGCGGCTATGGCTACACCTTC
>TRBJ2-3|NA|NA|13|TRBV7-8
CASAGRVTDTQYF
TGTGCCAGCGCAGGAAGGGTGACCGATACGCAGTATTTT
>TRBJ2-1|TRBD1|once|16|TRBV11-3
CASSLGGQGGHDEQFF
TGTGCCAGCAGCTTAGGAGGACAGGGGGGACACGATGAGCAGTTCTTC
>TRBJ1-2|TRBD1|NA|17|TRBV15
CATSSTSGTANLYGYTF
TGTGCCACCAGCAGCACTTCCGGGACAGCGAATCTCTATGGCTACACCTTC
>TRBJ1-3|TRBD1|NA|14|TRBV9
CASSGTGPGNTIYF
TGTGCCAGCAGCGGGACAGGGCCTGGAAACACCATATATTTT
>TRBJ1-5|NA|NA|12|TRBV19
CASSILGQPQHF
TGTGCCAGTAGTATTCTCGGTCAGCCCCAGCATTTT
>TRBJ2-7|NA|NA|13|TRBV6-5
CASSSPAAREQYF
TGTGCCAGCAGTTCCCCCGCGGCGCGTGAGCAGTACTTC
>TRBJ1-2|NA|once|15|TRBV6-5
CASSYSETRTGGYTF
TGTGCCAGCAGTTACTCGGAGACCCGGACGGGCGGCTACACCTTC
>TRBJ2-1|TRBD1|NA|17|TRBV2
CASSVRGRKITLNEQFF
TGTGCCAGCAGTGTCAGGGGGCGAAAAATTACCTTAAATGAGCAGTTCTTC
>TRBJ1-5|TRBD1|NA|16|TRBV5-1
CASSSGTGGASQPQHF
TGCGCCAGCAGCTCCGGGACAGGGGGCGCCTCCCAGCCCCAGCATTTT
>TRBJ2-7|NA|few|12|TRBV7-9
CASSPGRYEQYF
TGTGCCAGCAGCCCGGGTAGGTACGAGCAGTACTTC
>TRBJ1-1|NA|NA|15|TRBV15
CATSRDKAGQGKAFF
TGTGCCACCAGCAGAGATAAGGCTGGGCAAGGCAAAGCTTTCTTT
>TRBJ2-2|NA|NA|12|TRBV30
CAWRGDFGELFF
TGTGCCTGGAGGGGGGACTTCGGGGAGCTGTTTTTT